This T cell receptor beta chain derives from a study of regulatory T cells in long-lasting Graves disease. Concerning this clonotype: Antigen unknown.

V was clipped by 1 base and J by 2 bases; unmatched bases: 12. CDR1 and CDR2 (germline): DFQATT, SNEGSKA (reference sequence). This CDR3 contains 17 residues. Time point here: newly diagnosed GD, antithyroid drugs for less than 3 months. PBMC-derived RNA was used for the TCR library. Overall study results and limits: Persistent Graves' patients possessed reduced TCR diversity relative to recently diagnosed ones. The persistent group shared around 2,600 public clonotypes, more than the roughly 970 shared by new patients.

Researchers made TCR beta libraries by using iRepertoire HTBI primers and running Arm-PCR on CDR3 regions. TCRdb analysed the multiplex PCR reads with MiXCR anew, one entry per CDR3 protein. The sample carries about 400,000 distinct CDR3 sequences, 15% recorded once. This sample also appeared in a second study, on T cells in Graves' hyperthyroidism and ophthalmopathy. From that study: Graves' hyperthyroidism was deemed stable absent ophthalmopathy progression within 18 months. Using the HTBI primer set, a first-round RT-PCR was run on the TCR CDR3.

This specimen was peripheral blood mononuclear cells (PBMCs), taken at new diagnosis, from a patient treated with antithyroid drugs. The chain couples TRBV20-1 to TRBJ2-3, with 7 bases matching TRBD1. The sequence was collected from a woman aged 40 to 50 with Graves disease. The CDR3 is CSARVTIGQADTDTQYF. The CDR3 region has the DNA TGCAGTGCTAGAGTTACAATCGGACAGGCGGACACAGATACGCAGTATTTT.